The TCR beta chain described here comes from a study of T-cell reconstitution after alpha-beta-depleted transplantation in children. Whole-study findings and limits: When one year had passed after transplant, most T-cell counts and diversity came from newly produced T cells. Elevated TCRbeta diversity at day 60 was traced, in some patients, to surviving recipient T cells and thymic progenitors. At around two months after transplant, the alpha-beta T cells were reportedly derived from several hundred expanded clones that came from non-depleted graft cells.

The germline CDR1 and CDR2 sequences are DFQATT and SNEGSKA (reference sequence). The CDR3 spans 12 residues. V was trimmed by 2 bases and J by 5 bases, leaving 9 bases between them. Preparation of the TCRbeta library was carried out with unique molecular identifiers. TCRdb fed the PCR reads into MiXCR, producing one record per CDR3 protein. The data contain about 250,000 distinct CDR3 sequences, 20% to 30% of them seen just once; the ten biggest clones take up about 5%. A word on this clonotype: The antigen remains undetermined.

The origin of this receptor is a female patient aged 2-10 years who had a stem cell transplant for congenital amegakaryocytic thrombocytopenia, so the T cells may come from the graft donor. The sequencing here drew on PBMCs, mostly from graft donor cells, taken 360 days after TCRalphabeta/CD19-depleted stem cell transplant. The genes are TRBV20-1 and TRBJ2-5; no definite D call. CDR3 nucleotide sequence: TGCAGTGCTAGACGGGCAGCGGAGACCCAGTACTTC. This codes for CSARRAAETQYF.